A single sample is the source of the 30 T cell receptor beta chains below, sequenced in a study of blood T cell repertoires in COVID-19 (dated by TCRdb to about 2020). The library was prepared using the immunoSEQ multiplex PCR assay. In TCRdb, the immuneACCESS table is reduced to in-frame sequences with V and J assigned. These tables do not hold every clone; where another copy was compared, an unresolved V gene accounts for under half, and the others remain unexplained. This sample lists hundreds of thousands of clones; about 82% were detected once. The ten top clones hold 2% to 2.5% of the sample. The sample was PBMCs or T cells enriched from blood (not recorded which). These receptors originate from a woman in her forties or fifties who had recovered from COVID-19.

The V and J genes are TRBV28 and TRBJ2-7; tentative D call: TRBD2 (6 bases). The germline V and J ends were trimmed by 5 bases and 4 bases, with 21 bases remaining between them. In germline, CDR1 is MDHEN, CDR2 SYDVKM. There are 16 residues in the CDR3. The CDR3, as DNA: TGTGCCAGCAGTACCCCCACGGCGGGACCCAGGTACGAGCAGTACTTC. Residues: CASSTPTAGPRYEQYF.

The chain couples TRBV29-1 to TRBJ2-1; 12 bases are a match to TRBD2. The V gene end was trimmed by 1 base and the J gene end by 3 bases; junction bases not matched to a gene: 10. The germline CDR1 and CDR2 sequences are SQVTM and ANQGSEA. This CDR3 spans 18 amino acids. The CDR3 reads CSVEVQFGLAGHYNEQFF. CDR3 nucleotide sequence: TGCAGCGTTGAAGTCCAATTTGGACTAGCGGGACACTACAATGAGCAGTTCTTC.

V gene TRBV5-1 combines with J gene TRBJ2-7; D remains unclear. Trimming took 0 bases from V and 3 from J, leaving 10 bases between them. Germline V CDR1 and CDR2: SGHRS, YFSETQ. This CDR3 spans 14 amino acids. Here the CDR3 reads CASSLDSRDYEQYF. The CDR3 DNA follows: TGCGCCAGCAGCTTGGACAGTAGAGACTACGAGCAGTACTTC.

The gene calls are TRBV15 and TRBJ1-5; D remains ambiguous. With 3 bases removed from V and 8 bases from J, the gap between germline ends came to 14 bases. The CDR3 totals 14 residues. Germline assignment: CDR1 LNHNV and CDR2 YYDKDF (reference sequence). The CDR3 here is CATSRSVLNEPQHF. The CDR3 DNA reads TGTGCCACCAGCAGGTCGGTCTTGAATGAGCCCCAGCATTTT.

This clone has just a few counts. The chain carries TRBV11-3 and TRBJ2-2, with D uncertain. There are 12 residues in the CDR3. Trimming stripped 2 bases from V and 7 bases from J, with 5 bases between. Germline values: CDR1 SGHNT, CDR2 YENEEA. The CDR3 here is CASSLSVGELFF. CDR3 coding DNA: TGTGCCAGCAGCTTATCTGTCGGGGAGCTGTTTTTT. The entire variable domain, with the rest obtained from reference TRBV11-3 and TRBJ2-2, is as follows: EAGVVQSPRYKIIEKKQPVAFWCNPISGHNTLYWYLQNLGQGPELLIRYENEEAVDDSQLPKDRFSAERLKGVDSTLKIQPAELGDSAVYLCASSLSVGELFFGEGSRLTVL.

The chain has TRBV4-1 and TRBJ1-5, with D perhaps matching TRBD1 (5 bases). The CDR3 runs 15 residues. Looked up from germline, CDR1 is MGHRA and CDR2 is YSYEKL. V was cut by 4 bases and J by 6 bases, with 16 bases left in between. CDR3 sequence: CASSPIWARVQPQHF. The CDR3 DNA is TGCGCCAGCAGCCCGATTTGGGCCAGGGTTCAGCCCCAGCATTTT.

The gene calls are TRBV24-1 and TRBJ2-2, with 11 bases that match TRBD1. V was pared by 1 base and J by 5 bases, with 2 bases of the junction left unmatched. This CDR3 contains 16 residues. Germline CDR1 KGHDR, CDR2 SFDVKD. CDR3 residues: CATSDLGDRGTGELFF. The CDR3 nucleotides read TGTGCCACCAGTGATTTAGGGGACAGGGGGACCGGGGAGCTGTTTTTT.

This sequence joins TRBV2 and TRBJ2-7; 10 bases align to TRBD1. The CDR3 has 16 amino acids. With V trimmed by 6 bases and J by 1 base, 9 bases remained unmatched. The germline V gene has CDR1 SNHLY and CDR2 FYNNEI. CDR3 amino acids: CASRAPGQGISYEQYF. Here the CDR3 DNA reads TGTGCCAGCAGGGCCCCGGGACAGGGGATTTCCTACGAGCAGTACTTC.

This clone was counted a single time. The chain links TRBV2 to TRBJ1-4; D gene unclear. The CDR3 covers 13 residues. Germline lookup yields CDR1 SNHLY and CDR2 FYNNEI. V was pared by 7 bases and J by 4 bases, with 10 bases between. The DNA of the CDR3 is TGTGCCAGCACGAACAGCAATAATGAAAAACTGTTTTTT. Protein: CASTNSNNEKLFF.

This clone was seen only once. This rearrangement joins TRBV6-4 to TRBJ2-3; the D is unclear. V was clipped by 4 bases and J by 5 bases, with 10 bases between them. Germline V gene lookup returns CDR1 MRHNA and CDR2 SNTAGT. CDR3 length: 13 amino acids. CDR3 loop: CASSALVGDTQYF. The CDR3 DNA reads as TGTGCCAGCAGTGCCCTAGTCGGAGATACGCAGTATTTT.

J is TRBJ1-1 and V is TRBV28, with a possible D match to TRBD1 (6 bases). CDR1 and CDR2 from the germline V gene are MDHEN and SYDVKM. The CDR3 has 14 amino acids. Trimming left V 2 bases short and J 5 bases short, with 12 bases between. Here the CDR3 DNA reads TGTGCCAGCAGTTTAAGACCAGGGGTGACTGAAGCTTTCTTT. This encodes CASSLRPGVTEAFF.

J is TRBJ1-1 and V is TRBV5-8, with 7 nucleotides matching TRBD1. The length of the CDR3 is 14 residues. Germline assignment: CDR1 SGHTS and CDR2 YDEGEE. After removal of 5 bases from V and 0 bases from J, the junction contained 4 bases not matched to a gene. The CDR3 nucleotides are TGTGCCAGCAGACGGGGACAGATGAACACTGAAGCTTTCTTT. Its protein is CASRRGQMNTEAFF. The variable domain in full, completed from reference TRBV5-8 and TRBJ1-1, reads EAGVTQSPTHLIKTRGQQATLRCSPISGHTSVYWYQQALGLGLQFLLWYDEGEERNRGNFPPRFSGRQFPNYSSELNVNALELEDSALYLCASRRGQMNTEAFFGQGTRLTVV.

This sequence joins TRBV3-1 (or the pseudogene TRBV3-2) and TRBJ2-7, with TRBD1 as a possible D gene (5 bases). Deletions cut 7 bases from V and 4 bases from J, with 20 bases between. CDR3 length equals 15 residues. Per germline, CDR1 LGHDT and CDR2 YNNKEL (reference sequence). CDR3 amino acids: CASTEGHLGIYEQYF. The CDR3 region has the DNA TGTGCCAGCACCGAAGGACACCTTGGGATTTACGAGCAGTACTTC.

V and J are TRBV28 and TRBJ1-1; D gene ambiguous. Germline V gene data show CDR1 as MDHEN and CDR2 as SYDVKM. Between the trimmed V and J ends, which lost 5 bases and 11 bases, there was a span of 18 bases. This CDR3 is built from 13 residues. DNA for the CDR3: TGTGCCAGCAGTGCCTCGGACTCCCCTGGGGCTTTCTTT. Amino acids: CASSASDSPGAFF.

The chain carries TRBV28 and TRBJ2-7; TRBD1 is a possible D gene (6 bases). Trimming removed 7 bases at V and 2 bases at J, with 12 bases between. This CDR3 is 13 amino acids long. Germline-derived CDR1 and CDR2 are MDHEN and SYDVKM. In DNA form, the CDR3 reads TGTGCCAGCACTACGGGACAACCCTACGAGCAGTACTTC. Encoded protein: CASTTGQPYEQYF.

Only a few counts were recorded for this clone. V usage is TRBV6-5 and J usage is TRBJ2-7; D is perhaps TRBD2 (5 bases). The CDR3 runs to 12 residues. Germline CDR1 MNHEY, CDR2 SVGAGI. V lost 2 bases and J lost 6, with 8 bases in between. The CDR3 DNA reads TGTGCCAGCAGTTACGTCGGGGTCGAGCAGTACTTC. Its translation is CASSYVGVEQYF.

This rearrangement joins TRBV6-6 to TRBJ1-2, with 7 bases lining up with TRBD1. Trimming at V came to 5 bases and at J to 3 bases, leaving 21 bases not matched to a gene. Germline V CDR1 and CDR2: MNHNY, SVGAGI (reference sequence). This CDR3 contains 19 residues. The CDR3 region is CASSPGGQGGFGVDYGYTF. CDR3 sequence (DNA): TGTGCCAGCAGTCCTGGGGGCCAAGGGGGCTTTGGGGTTGACTATGGCTACACCTTC.

J is TRBJ1-2 and V is TRBV5-1; D remains unclear. The CDR3 runs to 16 residues. Looked up from germline, CDR1 is SGHRS and CDR2 is YFSETQ. Trimming removed 1 base from V and 0 bases from J, with 13 bases in between. The DNA of the CDR3 is TGCGCCAGCAGCTTGCCCCTACCAACAGCTAACTATGGCTACACCTTC. Its protein is CASSLPLPTANYGYTF.

CDR3 sequence reads: CSVGDSANQPQHF. The CDR3 DNA reads as TGCAGCGTGGGGGACAGTGCCAATCAGCCCCAGCATTTT. This chain uses TRBV29-1 with TRBJ1-5; TRBD1 agrees at 7 bases. Germline CDR1 and CDR2: SQVTM and ANQGSEA. V lost 6 bases to trimming and J lost 3 bases; unmatched junction nucleotides: 5. This CDR3 region has 13 residues. The variable domain in full, completed from reference TRBV29-1 and TRBJ1-5, reads SAVISQKPSRDICQRGTSLTIQCQVDSQVTMMFWYRQQPGQSLTLIATANQGSEATYESGFVIDKFPISRPNLTFSTLTVSNMSPEDSSIYLCSVGDSANQPQHFGDGTRLSIL.

V gene TRBV27 combines with J gene TRBJ1-6; D not resolved. This CDR3 is built from 14 residues. Germline V gene data show CDR1 as MNHEY and CDR2 as SMNVEV (reference sequence). Trimming removed 0 bases from V and 6 bases from J, with 6 bases in between. The DNA for the CDR3 is TGTGCCAGCAGTTTATCTCCTTCTAATTCACCCCTCCACTTT. Translation: CASSLSPSNSPLHF.

This clone was recorded only once. V is TRBV7-6 and J is TRBJ2-7; D is perhaps TRBD1 (6 bases). V was cut by 2 bases and J by 3 bases, with 11 bases left in between. The CDR3 has 14 amino acids. Germline V gene sequence: CDR1 SGHVS, CDR2 FNYEAQ. CDR3 protein: CASSLSGTNYEQYF. The CDR3 DNA follows: TGTGCCAGCAGCTTATCGGGGACAAACTACGAGCAGTACTTC.

The chain employs TRBV14 and TRBJ1-1, with D unresolved. V dropped 0 bases and J dropped 4 bases, with 12 bases sitting between them. The CDR3 consists of 15 residues. Germline V gene data show CDR1 as SGHDN and CDR2 as FVKESK. The CDR3 reads CASSQDPGVVTEAFF. In DNA form, the CDR3 reads TGTGCCAGCAGCCAAGATCCCGGGGTGGTCACTGAAGCTTTCTTT.

V gene TRBV7-9 combines with J gene TRBJ1-4, with D uncertain. The CDR3 loop spans 15 amino acids. The germline V and J ends were trimmed by 5 bases and 1 base, with 11 bases remaining between them. CDR1 SEHNR and CDR2 FQNEAQ come from the germline V gene (reference sequence). In DNA form, the CDR3 reads TGTGCCAGCAGCCTATTCCTCCGAACTAATGAAAAACTGTTTTTT. This encodes CASSLFLRTNEKLFF.

The V call is TRBV4-1, the J call TRBJ1-2; 9 bases map to TRBD1. Trimming at V came to 0 bases and at J to 5 bases, leaving 7 bases not matched to a gene. The germline gives CDR1 MGHRA, CDR2 YSYEKL. There are 16 residues in the CDR3. The CDR3 DNA follows: TGCGCCAGCAGCCAAGATCCGGGACAGGGAGGTTATGGCTACACCTTC. It specifies CASSQDPGQGGYGYTF.

V gene TRBV6-4 combines with J gene TRBJ2-3; TRBD1 aligns across 7 bases. The V segment lost 0 bases and the J segment 4 bases; nucleotides outside the gene matches: 4. In germline, CDR1 is MRHNA, CDR2 SNTAGT. The CDR3 extends over 15 amino acids. The CDR3 region has the DNA TGTGCCAGCAGTGACTCGGCAGGGGGTGCAGATACGCAGTATTTT. As protein: CASSDSAGGADTQYF.

The chain employs TRBV11-2 and TRBJ1-2, with D unresolved. The germline V gene encodes CDR1 SGHAT and CDR2 FQNNGV. V was shortened by 2 bases and J by 5 bases, with 12 bases between the two germline ends. The CDR3 runs 14 residues. The CDR3 sequence: CASSLHSRQYGYTF. In DNA, the CDR3 is TGTGCCAGCAGCTTACACAGTAGGCAATATGGCTACACCTTC.

The chain is built from TRBV4-1 and TRBJ2-6, with D unresolved. Trimming removed 0 bases at V and 0 bases at J, with 9 bases between. Germline V gives CDR1 MGHRA, CDR2 YSYEKL. This CDR3 is 17 amino acids long. The CDR3 loop is CASSQDRFSSGANVLTF. CDR3 in DNA: TGCGCCAGCAGCCAAGATCGGTTTAGCTCTGGGGCCAACGTCCTGACTTTC.

The genes are TRBV27 and TRBJ1-4; D remains ambiguous. This CDR3 is 14 amino acids long. V was trimmed by 4 bases and J by 8 bases, leaving 14 bases between them. Germline V gene lookup returns CDR1 MNHEY and CDR2 SMNVEV (reference sequence). The CDR3 protein is CASSSPTREEKLFF. The DNA for the CDR3 is TGTGCCAGCAGTTCACCCACTCGTGAAGAAAAACTGTTTTTT.

This sequence joins TRBV28 and TRBJ1-2; tentative D call: TRBD1 (6 bases). This CDR3 is 14 amino acids long. V was clipped by 7 bases and J by 5 bases, with 17 bases between them. Germline loops: CDR1 MDHEN, CDR2 SYDVKM. The CDR3 coding sequence is TGTGCCAGCAAAGCGGGGGGCAGGTGGTATGGCTACACCTTC. Translation gives CASKAGGRWYGYTF.

The V gene is TRBV5-6, the J gene TRBJ2-2, with TRBD1 identical over 11 bases. The trim removed 3 bases at V and 5 bases at J, leaving 3 bases unmatched. The germline V gene encodes CDR1 SGHDT and CDR2 YYEEEE. The CDR3 extends over 15 amino acids. CDR3 region: CASSWGQGVTGELFF. CDR3 nucleotide sequence: TGTGCCAGCAGCTGGGGACAGGGGGTGACCGGGGAGCTGTTTTTT.